These 7 T cell receptor beta chains originate from one sample sequenced in a study of molecular identifiers for immune sequencing clone quantification. TCRdb re-derived calls from the PCR reads in MiXCR, one entry per CDR3 protein. The table has 60,000 to 70,000 distinct CDR3 sequences, 15% to 20% seen once; the top ten hold over 1.3%. The sample consisted of naive CD8+ T cells from blood, with Jurkat cell RNA spiked in. Subset: FACS-sorted CD8+CD4-CCR7+CD45RA+ naive T cells. These receptors originate from a human donor in good health. Some libraries in this study had Jurkat cell RNA spiked in.

This clonotype occurred many times. The rearrangement links TRBV4-1 to TRBJ2-1; 15 bases fit TRBD2. This CDR3 has 17 amino acids. The germline CDR1 and CDR2 sequences are MGHRA and YSYEKL. J gave up 8 bases and V 4 bases, and 9 bases lay outside the gene matches. CDR3 DNA sequence: TGCGCCAGCAGCCTTCAAGGACTAGCGGGAGGGCCGGATGAGCAGTTCTTC. Its translation is CASSLQGLAGGPDEQFF.

CDR3 region: CSVERVGNSGANVLTF. The CDR3 bases are TGCAGCGTTGAAAGGGTGGGGAACTCTGGGGCCAACGTCCTGACTTTC. The chain couples TRBV29-1 to TRBJ2-6; unclear D gene. The CDR3 is made up of 16 amino acids. CDR1 is SQVTM and CDR2 is ANQGSEA in the germline V gene. V was clipped by 2 bases and J by 0 bases, with 11 bases between them.

In this sample, this clonotype turned up many times. CDR3: CASSFPGRSYEQYF. CDR3 DNA sequence: TGTGCCAGCAGTTTCCCCGGCAGGTCCTACGAGCAGTACTTC. The chain combines TRBV28 with TRBJ2-7; D gene ambiguous. The CDR3 extends over 14 amino acids. V was shortened by 3 bases and J by 1 base, with 10 bases between the two germline ends. Germline V lookup: CDR1 MDHEN, CDR2 SYDVKM.

This clonotype was seen a few times. A read error may explain this, as a much larger clone is one base away. This sequence joins TRBV11-2 and TRBJ2-1; D might be TRBD2 (6 bases). The CDR3 totals 15 residues. Germline CDR1 SGHAT, CDR2 FQNNGV. In DNA, the CDR3 is TGTGCCAGCAGCTTAGGTTCCGGGACTCACAATGAGCCGTTCTTC. Translating it yields CASSLGSGTHNEPFF.

For this clonotype: A much bigger clone sits one base away, suggesting this may be a read error. The chain uses TRBV21-1 and TRBJ2-6. TRBV21-1 corresponds to a pseudogene. This CDR3 contains 15 residues. The CDR3 DNA reads TGTGCCAGCCGAGGAGAGGGCTCTGGGGCCAACGTCCTGACTTTC. Translation: CASRGEGSGANVLTF.

As to this clonotype: This may stem from a read error, because a much larger clone lies one nucleotide away. The chain joins TRBV27 to TRBJ2-7, with 14 bases aligning to TRBD2. The CDR3 extends over 16 amino acids. The germline V gene encodes CDR1 MNHEY and CDR2 SMNVEV (reference sequence). V was clipped by 5 bases and J by 6 bases; unmatched bases: 9. The CDR3 here is CASSRLAGGSIGEQYF. CDR3 DNA: TGTGCCAGCAGTCGACTAGCGGGAGGGTCCATAGGCGAGCAGTACTTC.

This clonotype showed up many times. V usage is TRBV7-7 and J usage is TRBJ2-2; D is uncertain. Germline V lookup: CDR1 SSHAT, CDR2 FNYEAQ (reference sequence). The germline V and J ends were trimmed by 4 bases and 7 bases, with 7 bases remaining between them. The CDR3 length is 12 residues. This chain's CDR3 is CASSSAYGELFF. As DNA, the CDR3 is TGTGCCAGCAGCTCTGCGTACGGGGAGCTGTTTTTT.